This entry lists 27 T cell receptor beta chains sequenced from one sample in a study of spatial heterogeneity in lung cancer. The time point: sample taken at primary tumor resection. TCRdb used MiXCR to reprocess the 5' RACE reads, holding one entry per CDR3 protein. The data hold over a thousand distinct CDR3 sequences, with approximately 14% observed a single time. The specimen was normal lung tissue next to the tumor, collected at surgery. These receptors were taken from a male donor with early-stage non-small cell lung cancer.

This sequence joins TRBV7-8 and TRBJ2-7; D is unresolved. This CDR3 region has 11 residues. Germline V gene data show CDR1 as SGHVS and CDR2 as FQNEAQ. V was clipped by 6 bases and J by 3 bases, with 6 bases between them. The CDR3 here is CASRGGYEQYF. The CDR3 nucleotides read TGTGCCAGCAGGGGCGGCTACGAGCAGTACTTC.

By share of the sample, this clonotype is medium-sized. The rearrangement uses TRBV7-9 and TRBJ2-2, with 9 nucleotides matching TRBD1. The CDR3 length is 14 residues. Germline V gene data show CDR1 as SEHNR and CDR2 as FQNEAQ (reference sequence). Trimming cost V 4 bases and J 6 bases; bases outside gene matches: 3. CDR3 sequence: CASSYTGGSGELFF. CDR3 DNA sequence: TGTGCCAGCAGCTACACAGGGGGCTCCGGGGAGCTGTTTTTT.

This clonotype is medium-sized (0.01 to 0.1%) in the sample. J is TRBJ1-5 and V is TRBV3-1; D call uncertain. The length of the CDR3 is 13 residues. Trimming removed 2 bases from V and 4 bases from J, with 6 bases in between. Germline loops: CDR1 LGHDT, CDR2 YNNKEL (reference sequence). CDR3 in amino acids: CASSQQRNQPQHF. In DNA, the CDR3 is TGTGCCAGCAGCCAACAGCGTAATCAGCCCCAGCATTTT. The whole variable domain, remainder taken from reference TRBV3-1 and TRBJ1-5, is DTAVSQTPKYLVTQMGNDKSIKCEQNLGHDTMYWYKQDSKKFLKIMFSYNNKELIINETVPNRFSPKSPDKAHLNLHINSLELGDSAVYFCASSQQRNQPQHFGDGTRLSIL.

This clonotype is termed medium-sized (0.01 to 0.1%). V is TRBV13 and J is TRBJ2-5; 7 nucleotides match TRBD1. Trimming took 5 bases from V and 1 from J; bases not matched to a gene: 10. Germline V gene sequence: CDR1 PRHDT, CDR2 FYEKMQ (reference sequence). This CDR3 has 16 residues. CDR3 sequence (DNA): TGTGCCAGCAGCCCCAGGGGGTCAAGTCTCCAAGAGACCCAGTACTTC. This gives the protein CASSPRGSSLQETQYF.

This clonotype is labeled medium-sized. The chain combines TRBV3-1 with TRBJ2-5; 9 nucleotides match TRBD1. The V gene's germline CDR1 is LGHDT and CDR2 YNNKEL (reference sequence). This CDR3 has 15 amino acids. J gave up 4 bases and V 6 bases, and 9 bases lay outside the gene matches. For the CDR3, the DNA is TGTGCCAGCAGGGATTCGGGGACAGGGAGAGAGACCCAGTACTTC. This sequence encodes CASRDSGTGRETQYF.

This clonotype is labeled as large (0.1 to 1%). The rearrangement joins TRBV7-8 to TRBJ1-6, with 7 bases matching TRBD1. CDR1 is SGHVS, CDR2 FQNEAQ, per germline. CDR3 size: 15 residues. The trim removed 2 bases at V and 7 bases at J, leaving 5 bases unmatched. The CDR3 region has the DNA TGTGCCAGCAGCTTAAGGACAGGTCTAAATTCACCCCTCCACTTT. Translated: CASSLRTGLNSPLHF.

By proportion, this clonotype is large (0.1 to 1%). This chain joins TRBV18 and TRBJ1-6; no definite D call. Trimming removed 3 bases at V and 5 bases at J, with 5 bases between. Germline V lookup: CDR1 KGHSH, CDR2 LQKENI. This CDR3 has 13 amino acids. The CDR3 sequence is CASSPGDNSPLHF. Here the CDR3 DNA reads TGTGCCAGCTCACCCGGAGATAATTCACCCCTCCACTTT.

This clonotype ranks as large. This sequence joins TRBV5-1 and TRBJ1-4, with D possibly TRBD1 on 5 matching bases. From germline, CDR1 is SGHRS and CDR2 YFSETQ. V lost 0 bases and J lost 3, with 9 bases in between. The CDR3 is made up of 15 amino acids. The CDR3 loop is CASSLGDRSNEKLFF. Here the CDR3 DNA reads TGCGCCAGCAGCTTGGGGGACCGATCTAATGAAAAACTGTTTTTT.

By proportion, this clonotype is large (0.1 to 1%). At one end, the junction sequence differs from germline, possibly due to a read error. The chain joins TRBV2 to TRBJ2-7; 10 positions agree with TRBD1. Looked up from germline, CDR1 is SNHLY and CDR2 is FYNNEI. The CDR3 is 14 amino acids. The CDR3 DNA follows: TGTGCCAGTAGAGTGACAGGGGGCTCCCACGAGCAGTACTTC. This translates into CASRVTGGSHEQYF.

The genes are TRBV20-1 and TRBJ1-1; unclear D gene. Germline assignment: CDR1 DFQATT and CDR2 SNEGSKA (reference sequence). The CDR3 length is 13 residues. V was trimmed by 7 bases and J by 0 bases, leaving 12 bases between them. The CDR3 bases are TGCAGTGTCTTGAACAGTGTGAACACTGAAGCTTTCTTT. This gives the protein CSVLNSVNTEAFF.

This clonotype is labeled as large. This chain links TRBV6-4 with TRBJ2-2, with 8 nucleotides matching TRBD2. The germline CDR1 and CDR2 sequences are MRHNA and SNTAGT. The V segment lost 5 bases and the J segment 6 bases; nucleotides outside the gene matches: 5. The CDR3 is 14 amino acids. The CDR3 is CASSPAGEAGELFF. CDR3 in DNA: TGTGCCAGCAGTCCAGCGGGAGAGGCCGGGGAGCTGTTTTTT.

This clonotype is labeled as medium-sized. V gene TRBV5-1 combines with J gene TRBJ1-6; 11 bases are shared with TRBD1. The V segment lost 2 bases and the J segment 0 bases; nucleotides outside the gene matches: 4. Germline values: CDR1 SGHRS, CDR2 YFSETQ. The CDR3 is made up of 18 amino acids. Here the CDR3 DNA reads TGCGCCAGCAGCTTCCGGACAGGGGGCATCTCCTATAATTCACCCCTCCACTTT. It codes for CASSFRTGGISYNSPLHF. Based on the CDR3 plus reference TRBV5-1 and TRBJ1-6, the full variable domain is KAGVTQTPRYLIKTRGQQVTLSCSPISGHRSVSWYQQTPGQGLQFLFEYFSETQRNKGNFPGRFSGRQFSNSRSEMNVSTLELGDSALYLCASSFRTGGISYNSPLHFGNGTRLTVT.

By share of the sample, this clonotype is medium-sized (0.01 to 0.1%). The CDR3 coding sequence is TGTGCCAGCAGCTCACGGGGAAACACTGAAGCTTTCTTT. This codes for CASSSRGNTEAFF. The V and J genes are TRBV7-2 and TRBJ1-1; D not resolved. The CDR3 runs 13 residues. The germline gives CDR1 SGHTA, CDR2 FQGNSA. Between the trimmed V and J ends, which lost 4 bases and 2 bases, there was a span of 8 bases.

In its sample, this clonotype ranks as medium-sized (0.01 to 0.1%). V gene TRBV7-9 combines with J gene TRBJ2-2; 8 bases are shared with TRBD2. V gave up 6 bases and J gave up 4 bases; unmatched junction bases: 4. CDR1 is SEHNR, CDR2 FQNEAQ, per germline (reference sequence). This CDR3 contains 14 residues. CDR3 region: CASRTGTSTGELFF. CDR3 DNA sequence: TGTGCCAGCAGAACCGGGACTAGCACCGGGGAGCTGTTTTTT.

By its share, this clonotype is large. The rearrangement joins TRBV27 to TRBJ1-6; TRBD1 matches at 11 bases. This CDR3 spans 17 amino acids. Germline CDR1 reads MNHEY; CDR2 reads SMNVEV (reference sequence). V gave up 3 bases and J gave up 7 bases; unmatched junction bases: 8. The CDR3 sequence: CASSFKPGQGVNSPLHF. CDR3 in DNA: TGTGCCAGCAGTTTCAAACCGGGACAGGGGGTCAATTCACCCCTCCACTTT.

This clonotype rates as medium-sized. V and J are TRBV28 and TRBJ1-1; 11 nucleotides line up with TRBD1. From germline, CDR1 is MDHEN and CDR2 SYDVKM. There are 16 residues in the CDR3. Trimming removed 6 bases from V and 5 bases from J; junction bases left unmatched: 11. The CDR3 nucleotides read TGTGCCAGCAGACGTCCCGGGACAGGGGGGAGGACTGAAGCTTTCTTT. Translated: CASRRPGTGGRTEAFF.

By sample fraction, this clonotype is large. V and J are TRBV2 and TRBJ1-3; maybe TRBD1 (5 bases). This CDR3 has 14 residues. The V gene lost 9 bases and the J gene lost 0 bases, with 12 bases spanning the gap. Germline V CDR1 and CDR2: SNHLY, FYNNEI. Written as DNA, the CDR3 is TGTGCCAGGACCCAGGGAGACTCTGGAAACACCATATATTTT. Its translation is CARTQGDSGNTIYF.

V and J are TRBV11-2 and TRBJ1-2; TRBD1 might be the D (5 bases). Germline CDR1 is SGHAT and CDR2 is FQNNGV. Trimming pared 2 bases from V and 3 bases from J, leaving 19 bases between. The CDR3 totals 17 residues. The CDR3 region is CASSLTQGFQVDYGYTF. CDR3 bases: TGTGCCAGCAGCTTAACTCAGGGTTTTCAGGTGGACTATGGCTACACCTTC.

This clonotype is classed as medium-sized (0.01 to 0.1%). This chain connects TRBV9 to TRBJ2-3; D perhaps matches TRBD2 (5 bases). V was cut by 4 bases and J by 6 bases, with 9 bases left in between. CDR3 size: 12 residues. CDR1 is SGDLS, CDR2 YYNGEE, per germline. The CDR3 loop is CASSFRRDTQYF. CDR3 bases: TGTGCCAGCAGCTTCAGGAGGGATACGCAGTATTTT.

This chain uses TRBV9 with TRBJ2-1, with 8 bases identical to TRBD2. Trimming took 4 bases from V and 9 from J; bases not matched to a gene: 9. This CDR3 comprises 14 residues. Germline CDR1 is SGDLS and CDR2 is YYNGEE. The CDR3 nucleotides are TGTGCCAGCAGCCCCCACTTAACTAGCGGTGAGCAGTTCTTC. It codes for CASSPHLTSGEQFF.

The chain uses TRBV27 and TRBJ2-7, with 7 bases identical to TRBD1. The V gene end was trimmed by 8 bases and the J gene end by 2 bases; junction bases not matched to a gene: 15. Germline values: CDR1 MNHEY, CDR2 SMNVEV (reference sequence). This CDR3 contains 16 residues. CDR3 coding DNA: TGTGCCAGCTCGGGACAGTTAACCCAATCCACCTACGAGCAGTACTTC. Protein sequence: CASSGQLTQSTYEQYF.

This clonotype counts as medium-sized (0.01 to 0.1%). The gene calls are TRBV16 and TRBJ2-7; the match to TRBD1 covers 10 bases. Germline V gene data show CDR1 as KGHSY and CDR2 as FQNENV. The CDR3 sequence is 18 residues long. J lost 2 bases, V lost 3 bases, and 13 bases had no gene match. Written as DNA, the CDR3 is TGTGCCAGCAGCCAGGGACAGGGGATTTACATTATTCCCTACGAGCAGTACTTC. The encoded protein is CASSQGQGIYIIPYEQYF.

By sample fraction, this clonotype is medium-sized. The rearrangement joins TRBV7-2 to TRBJ2-7, with 11 bases lining up with TRBD2. This CDR3 is 15 amino acids long. J was trimmed by 2 bases and V by 1 base; bases with no gene match: 1. The germline V gene encodes CDR1 SGHTA and CDR2 FQGNSA. The CDR3 DNA is TGTGCCAGCAGCTTAGGACTAGCGGGGACCTACGAGCAGTACTTC. Protein sequence: CASSLGLAGTYEQYF.

By its share, this clonotype is large. The chain uses TRBV24-1 and TRBJ2-2, with D unclear. The V end lost 3 bases, the J end lost 6 bases, and 4 bases lay between the germline ends. Germline CDR1 is KGHDR and CDR2 is SFDVKD. The CDR3 extends over 12 amino acids. CDR3 in amino acids: CATSDHPGELFF. The CDR3 nucleotides are TGTGCCACCAGTGATCATCCCGGGGAGCTGTTTTTT.

This clonotype is categorized as medium-sized. V is TRBV25-1 and J is TRBJ2-4; tentative D call: TRBD1 (5 bases). Germline CDR1 and CDR2: MGHDK and SYGVNS. The CDR3 length is 15 residues. Trimming pared 4 bases from V and 3 bases from J, leaving 13 bases between. DNA of the CDR3: TGTGCCAGCAGTGCTCCGCAGGGCAACAAAAACATTCAGTACTTC. This gives the protein CASSAPQGNKNIQYF.

This clonotype was counted many times. The chain links TRBV15 to TRBJ1-1; TRBD1 might be the D (5 bases). The CDR3 runs 13 residues. Germline V CDR1 and CDR2: LNHNV, YYDKDF (reference sequence). The V and J ends lost 5 bases and 0 bases respectively, with 7 bases between them. The CDR3 DNA sequence: TGTGCCACCAGCGGCAGGGTGAACACTGAAGCTTTCTTT. Its protein is CATSGRVNTEAFF.

This clonotype is deemed large. The CDR3 sequence is CASSNRRGPNQPQHF. As DNA, the CDR3 is TGTGCCAGTAGTAATAGGAGGGGGCCCAATCAGCCCCAGCATTTT. The rearrangement joins TRBV19 to TRBJ1-5; TRBD1 matches 7 bases. Germline lookup yields CDR1 LNHDA and CDR2 SQIVND (reference sequence). Unmatched junction bases numbered 6, after V lost 4 bases and J lost 3 bases. The CDR3 length is 15 residues.